This TCR beta chain was sequenced in a study of memory CD4+ T cells and cytomegalovirus serostatus. The sample holds one count of this clone. Antigen unknown. Here immunoSEQ multiplex PCR was the method, and the copy in TCRdb shows in-frame clones only, minus some. Among approximately 40,000 clones, over 60% were seen once, and the ten largest hold nearly 6.5%. Germline CDR1 and CDR2: SGHDT and YYEEEE. V gave up 0 bases and J gave up 7 bases, with 10 bases separating them. This CDR3 is 13 amino acids long. Study-level findings and limits: CD4+ memory repertoires contained about two fifths of the roughly 160 reported CMV TCRbeta sequences.

Single viable CD3+CD4+CD8-CD45RO+ cells were sorted as the memory CD4+ T cells. After thawing, CD4+ T cells were positively selected. The chain carries TRBV5-6 and TRBJ1-2, with D perhaps matching TRBD1 (5 bases). The sample consisted of memory CD4+ T cells from blood. The origin of this receptor is an adult in good health and CMV-seronegative. CDR3 protein: CASSLVGGSGYTF. The CDR3 DNA reads TGTGCCAGCAGCTTGGTGGGGGGATCTGGCTACACCTTC.